The present T cell receptor beta chain was sequenced within a study of T-cell memory formation after mild COVID-19. Study in general: Each donor largely had its own TCR clusters. Study-level points and caveats: Whereas later expanders leaned CD4+, clones contracting day 15 to 85 showed a balanced CD4/CD8 makeup. The second-wave clones peaking on day 37 were not confirmed as SARS-CoV-2-specific.

TCRdb reprocessed the 5' RACE reads via MiXCR and lists one record per CDR3 protein. The sample has fewer than 250,000 distinct CDR3 sequences; under 30% are singletons. Points on this clonotype: Its matching antigen is unknown.

Germline CDR1 SGHDT, CDR2 YYEEEE. V was trimmed by 4 bases and J by 5 bases, leaving 21 bases between them. This CDR3 is 16 amino acids long. Sequences were obtained from PBMCs or a T cell subset sorted from them (not recorded which). The chain employs TRBV5-6 and TRBJ2-5; D possibly corresponds to TRBD1 (6 bases). This TCR came from an adult woman who had mild COVID-19 (a few samples of this study predate the infection). Cell type and time point are not known. The CDR3: CASSPQGHRVSETQYF. The CDR3 DNA sequence: TGTGCCAGCAGCCCCCAAGGGCACAGGGTATCGGAGACCCAGTACTTC.